Each of the 13 T cell receptor beta chains below was sequenced from the same sample in a study of shared clonotypes between healthy human individuals. This table comes from immunoSEQ multiplex PCR, and its TCRdb copy is limited to in-frame clones, with some not included. This sample carries almost 700,000 clones, around 90% of them seen once, and the ten largest clones take approximately 24%. In the naive CD8 group, cells lacked CD45RO and were positively selected for CCR7, so terminally differentiated effector memory CD45RA+ cells were left out. Sequenced input: naive CD8+ T cells sorted from blood. The receptor set was obtained from a man in his thirties or forties in good health.

Remarks on this clone: Other DNA sequences from this sample encode an identical CDR3 as well. V usage is TRBV27 and J usage is TRBJ2-7, with 9 bases fitting TRBD2. The germline V gene has CDR1 MNHEY and CDR2 SMNVEV (reference sequence). The ends lost 2 bases at V and 4 bases at J; junction bases unmatched: 3. This CDR3 is 14 amino acids long. CDR3 sequence: CASSLGREGYEQYF. The CDR3 bases are TGTGCCAGCAGTTTAGGGCGGGAGGGATACGAGCAGTACTTC.

This clone appeared once. DNA for the CDR3: TGTGCCAGCAGGCCATGGGCTAGCGGAGTTAACACCGGGGAGCTGTTTTTT. It specifies CASRPWASGVNTGELFF. The chain combines TRBV27 with TRBJ2-2; 7 bases line up with TRBD2. The junction had 12 bases not matched to a gene; V was cut back by 6 bases and J by 2 bases. This CDR3 contains 17 residues. Germline V CDR1 and CDR2: MNHEY, SMNVEV (reference sequence).

The rearrangement links TRBV6-6 to TRBJ2-3; D not resolved. The V and J ends lost 0 bases and 2 bases respectively, with 9 bases between them. The CDR3 length is 15 residues. CDR1 MNHNY and CDR2 SVGAGI come from the germline V gene (reference sequence). In DNA form, the CDR3 reads TGTGCCAGCAGTTACTCACCGGGCTCCACAGATACGCAGTATTTT. It specifies CASSYSPGSTDTQYF.

This clone was picked up one time. The genes are TRBV27 and TRBJ2-5; D is unclear. Germline CDR1 and CDR2: MNHEY and SMNVEV (reference sequence). The CDR3 is made up of 13 amino acids. Trimming stripped 2 bases from V and 5 bases from J, with 9 bases between. Here the CDR3 DNA reads TGTGCCAGCAGTTTACTCGAATCGGAGACCCAGTACTTC. Its translation: CASSLLESETQYF.

The sample holds one count of this clone. The rearrangement links TRBV7-9 to TRBJ2-1; 10 bases are shared with TRBD2. The CDR3 is 15 amino acids. In germline, CDR1 is SEHNR, CDR2 FQNEAQ (reference sequence). V was pared by 5 bases and J by 0 bases, with 1 base of the junction left unmatched. The CDR3 sequence is CASSTSGNSYNEQFF. The CDR3 coding sequence is TGTGCCAGCAGCACTAGCGGGAACTCCTACAATGAGCAGTTCTTC.

The V and J genes are TRBV4-3 and TRBJ1-1; unclear D gene. Germline V gene data show CDR1 as LGHNA and CDR2 as YSLEER. Trimming left V 1 base short and J 0 bases short, with 9 bases between. CDR3 length: 15 amino acids. CDR3 loop: CASSQVRTMNTEAFF. The CDR3 region has the DNA TGCGCCAGCAGCCAAGTTAGGACGATGAACACTGAAGCTTTCTTT.

Regarding this clone: The sample contains more than one DNA sequence encoding this CDR3. The CDR3 here is CASGNNEQFF. The CDR3 DNA reads TGTGCCAGCGGGAACAATGAGCAGTTCTTC. J is TRBJ2-1 and V is TRBV9; D gene uncertain. From germline, CDR1 is SGDLS and CDR2 YYNGEE. The CDR3 runs to 10 residues. V lost 7 bases to trimming and J lost 5 bases, with 4 bases between them.

V gene TRBV7-3 combines with J gene TRBJ2-1, with TRBD1 matching 8 bases. The CDR3 consists of 17 residues. Germline CDR1 reads SGHTA; CDR2 reads FQGTGA. Unmatched junction bases numbered 10, after V lost 2 bases and J lost 4 bases. DNA for the CDR3: TGTGCCAGCAGCTTATGGTCAGGGACAGGCCTGTACAATGAGCAGTTCTTC. It is translated as CASSLWSGTGLYNEQFF.

The rearrangement links TRBV4-1 to TRBJ2-7; D remains unclear. CDR1 MGHRA and CDR2 YSYEKL come from the germline V gene. The V and J ends lost 1 base and 6 bases respectively, with 16 bases between them. The CDR3 is 15 residues long. The CDR3: CASSQVADPAREQYF. The CDR3 DNA reads TGCGCCAGCAGCCAAGTTGCAGATCCCGCGCGCGAGCAGTACTTC.

In its sample, this clone was seen once. The chain has TRBV5-1 and TRBJ2-5; TRBD1 matches at 7 bases. V gave up 2 bases and J gave up 1 base; unmatched junction bases: 5. CDR1 SGHRS and CDR2 YFSETQ come from the germline V gene. CDR3 size: 15 residues. CDR3 sequence: CASSLRTGVQETQYF. DNA of the CDR3: TGCGCCAGCAGCTTAAGGACAGGAGTCCAAGAGACCCAGTACTTC.

This clone was observed once. The chain links TRBV19 to TRBJ2-5; D is undetermined. Trimming took 0 bases from V and 2 from J, leaving 7 bases between them. CDR3 length: 14 amino acids. CDR1 is LNHDA, CDR2 SQIVND, per germline (reference sequence). For the CDR3, the DNA is TGTGCCAGTAGTATAGACTACCCACAAGAGACCCAGTACTTC. Translated: CASSIDYPQETQYF.

This sequence joins TRBV30 and TRBJ1-5; 9 bases map to TRBD1. The CDR3 consists of 13 residues. Germline CDR1 is GTSNPN and CDR2 is SVGIG (reference sequence). After removal of 5 bases from V and 5 bases from J, the junction contained 4 bases not matched to a gene. In DNA form, the CDR3 reads TGTGCCTGGGCCGGGACAGGGCATCAGCCCCAGCATTTT. This translates into CAWAGTGHQPQHF. Looking up the rest from reference TRBV30 and TRBJ1-5 gives the full variable domain: SQTIHQWPATLVQPVGSPLSLECTVEGTSNPNLYWYRQAAGRGLQLLFYSVGIGQISSEVPQNLSASRPQDRQFILSSKKLLLSDSGFYLCAWAGTGHQPQHFGDGTRLSIL.

This chain connects TRBV15 to TRBJ2-3; 7 positions match TRBD2. CDR3 length: 17 residues. Per germline, CDR1 LNHNV and CDR2 YYDKDF (reference sequence). After removal of 6 bases from V and 0 bases from J, the junction contained 12 bases not matched to a gene. CDR3 protein: CATRTERSAGSTDTQYF. CDR3 nucleotide sequence: TGTGCCACCAGGACGGAGAGATCAGCGGGAAGCACAGATACGCAGTATTTT.